This is a list of T cell receptor beta chains from one sample in a study of T cell responses to AZD1222 COVID-19 vaccine. The protocol was immunoSEQ multiplex PCR, while the TCRdb copy is restricted to in-frame clones and leaves out a portion. The data hold 80,000 or so clones, with 70% to 90% observed a single time. The sample here was peripheral blood, taken on day 0 of MenACWY control vaccination. These receptors came from an adult in good health. CDR3s include the opening cysteine and the closing phenylalanine or tryptophan. A D gene is named only where the DNA matches it firmly. Clone size, where shown, is once, few, many, or a class for clones that have expanded.

clone size,V gene,J gene,D gene,CDR3 DNA,CDR3 protein
.,TRBV11-2,TRBJ1-5,.,TGTGCCAGCAGCTTAGCACACGGGACTGCTACGCATTTT,CASSLAHGTATHF
.,TRBV6-2/TRBV6-3,TRBJ2-3,.,TGTGCCAGCAGTTACTCGGGGAGGGACACCCAAGGCTCAGATACGCAGTATTTT,CASSYSGRDTQGSDTQYF
.,TRBV5-1,TRBJ1-1,.,TGCGCCAGCAGCTTGGATAGCCTGCAGGAACCGGAAGCTTTCTTT,CASSLDSLQEPEAFF
.,TRBV4-2,TRBJ1-5,.,TGTGCCAGCAGCCCAACGGACAATAGCAATCAGCCCCAGCATTTT,CASSPTDNSNQPQHF
.,TRBV3-1/TRBV3-2,TRBJ1-3,.,TGTGCCAGCAGCTTTAATGGAAACACCATATATTTT,CASSFNGNTIYF
.,TRBV2,TRBJ1-3,TRBD1,TGTGCCAGCAGTCCCGGGACAGGGCCTGGAAACACCATATATTTT,CASSPGTGPGNTIYF
.,TRBV2,TRBJ2-3,.,TGTGCCAGCAGTGAGTACCGTCGAGCTAGCACAGATACGCAGTATTTT,CASSEYRRASTDTQYF
.,TRBV15,TRBJ1-2,.,TGTGCCACCAGCAGATCCCGAGGGGGTGGGTATGGCTACACCTTC,CATSRSRGGGYGYTF
.,TRBV6-5,TRBJ2-7,.,TGTGCCAGCAGCAAACAGGGATTCTCCTACGAGCAGTACTTC,CASSKQGFSYEQYF
.,TRBV5-5,TRBJ2-5,TRBD2,TGTGCCAGCAGCCTAATAGCGGGGGAGACCCAGTACTTC,CASSLIAGETQYF
.,TRBV6-5,TRBJ2-5,TRBD2,TGTGCCAGCAGTTTTGGACTAGGTCTTAGGGAGACCCAGTACTTC,CASSFGLGLRETQYF
once,TRBV14,TRBJ1-2,.,TGTGCCAGCAGCCCTTGGGGGCAGCCGAACTATGGCTACACCTTC,CASSPWGQPNYGYTF
.,TRBV7-9,TRBJ2-1,.,TGTGCCAGCAGCCCGCCCGGGGATGAGCAGTTCTTC,CASSPPGDEQFF
few,TRBV7-9,TRBJ2-4,.,TGTGCCAGCAGCTTATCGGACAGTTTAAAAAACATTCAGTACTTC,CASSLSDSLKNIQYF
.,TRBV5-1,TRBJ1-1,TRBD1,TGCGCCAGCAGCTGGGGACAGGGTCGGTACACTGAAGCTTTCTTT,CASSWGQGRYTEAFF
.,TRBV7-3,TRBJ2-5,.,TGTGCCAGCAGCTTAGCCAGCGGTGAGACCCAGTACTTC,CASSLASGETQYF
.,TRBV6-2/TRBV6-3,TRBJ2-5,TRBD2,TGTGCCAGCAGTTACTCGAGCGGGGGGAGCCAAGAGACCCAGTACTTC,CASSYSSGGSQETQYF
.,TRBV7-3,TRBJ1-6,.,TGTGCCAGCAGCCAAACAGGGACGCGAAATTCACCCCTCCACTTT,CASSQTGTRNSPLHF
.,TRBV7-2,TRBJ1-1,.,TGTGCCAGCAGCTTAGTTGGCGGTGGTGAAGCTTTCTTT,CASSLVGGGEAFF
once,TRBV19,TRBJ1-6,.,TGTGCCACCACAGGTCTCGGAAGTTCACCCCTCCACTTT,CATTGLGSSPLHF
once,TRBV5-1,TRBJ2-1,.,TGCGCCAGCAGCTTGGACTACTGGAGCTCCTACAATGAGCAGTTCTTC,CASSLDYWSSYNEQFF
few,TRBV5-1,TRBJ1-3,.,TGCGCCAGCAGCTTGACTTGGATCTCTGGAAACACCATATATTTT,CASSLTWISGNTIYF
.,TRBV6-5,TRBJ1-3,.,TGTGCCAGCATCCAGTGGGGGGTAGACACCATATATTTT,CASIQWGVDTIYF
once,TRBV11-2,TRBJ2-7,.,TGTGCCAGCAGCGCCGACCTGGACAACTCCTACGAGCAGTACTTC,CASSADLDNSYEQYF
.,TRBV7-9,TRBJ2-5,TRBD1,TGTGCCAGCAGCTTAGGACAGGGCGGCACCCAGTACTTC,CASSLGQGGTQYF
.,TRBV5-4,TRBJ2-1,TRBD2,TGTGCCAGCAGCTTAGAGGGACTAGCCTTTGGGAATGAGCAGTTCTTC,CASSLEGLAFGNEQFF
.,TRBV13,TRBJ2-7,.,TGTGCCAGCAGCCCGCCGGGTGAGACCTACGAGCAGTACTTC,CASSPPGETYEQYF
.,TRBV14,TRBJ2-3,TRBD1,TGTGCCAGCAGCCAACGGACAGGGGCTAGCACAGATACGCAGTATTTT,CASSQRTGASTDTQYF
once,TRBV7-9,TRBJ2-1,TRBD2,TGTGCCAGCAGCCCGGGACTAGCTCCACACGAGCAGTTCTTC,CASSPGLAPHEQFF
.,TRBV4-1,TRBJ2-7,.,TGCGCCAGCAGCCAAAAACCCGGGCAGGGGATCAACGAGCAGTACTTC,CASSQKPGQGINEQYF
few,TRBV19,TRBJ1-6,TRBD1,TGTGCCAGTAGCTTACAGGGGAGTTATTCACCCCTCCACTTT,CASSLQGSYSPLHF
few,TRBV2,TRBJ2-7,TRBD1,TGTGCCAGCAGTGCAATGTGGGGACAGGGTGCCCACGAGCAGTACTTC,CASSAMWGQGAHEQYF
.,TRBV5-1,TRBJ1-2,.,TGCGCCAGCAGTTCCCTGGCTAACTATGGCTACACCTTC,CASSSLANYGYTF
.,TRBV7-8,TRBJ1-1,.,TGTGCCAGCAGCTTAGCGGGGGTGGCAACTGCTTTCTTT,CASSLAGVATAFF
few,TRBV12-3/TRBV12-4,TRBJ2-7,.,TGTGCCAGCAGTTACGCCTCCTACGAGCAGTACTTC,CASSYASYEQYF
.,TRBV24-1,TRBJ1-1,TRBD1,TGTGCCACCAGTGGTAATTGGGGGACAGGCGGTCCCACTGAAGCTTTCTTT,CATSGNWGTGGPTEAFF
.,TRBV29-1,TRBJ1-1,.,TGCAGCGCCCGGACCGGTAGGGCGGGCACTGAAGCTTTCTTT,CSARTGRAGTEAFF
.,TRBV7-2,TRBJ1-2,TRBD1,TGTGCCAGCAGCCCAGCGGGACAGTATCATGGCTACACCTTC,CASSPAGQYHGYTF
.,TRBV7-9,TRBJ1-1,.,TGTGCCAGCAGCTTCGCGGACCGGCAAGCTTTCTTT,CASSFADRQAFF
.,TRBV4-1,TRBJ2-7,.,TGCGCCAGCAGCCACGGAACAGGGATCTACGAGCAGTACTTC,CASSHGTGIYEQYF
.,TRBV3-1/TRBV3-2,TRBJ1-6,.,TGTGCCAGCAGCCAAATGGGGGGCAATTCACCCCTCCACTTT,CASSQMGGNSPLHF
.,TRBV12-3/TRBV12-4,TRBJ1-2,.,TGTGCCAGCAGTTTGTACAGACTGGGAGGCTACACCTTC,CASSLYRLGGYTF
.,TRBV6-5,TRBJ1-2,.,TGTGCCAGCAGTCCCCGAACCGGCAGATATGGCTACACCTTC,CASSPRTGRYGYTF
.,TRBV3-1/TRBV3-2,TRBJ1-2,.,TGTGCCAGCAGCCAAGCAGGGCGCGGTGGCTACACCTTC,CASSQAGRGGYTF
.,TRBV7-8,TRBJ1-2,TRBD1,TGTGCCAGCAGCTTAACGACAGGGGGAAAAGCCTATGGCTACACCTTC,CASSLTTGGKAYGYTF
once,TRBV6-4,TRBJ1-1,.,TGTGCCAGCAGTGAATTCCTGAACACTGAAGCTTTCTTT,CASSEFLNTEAFF
.,TRBV9,TRBJ2-7,.,TGTGCCAGCAGCGCAGACCCGAGCGCGTCCTACGAGCAGTACTTC,CASSADPSASYEQYF
once,TRBV7-9,TRBJ1-5,.,TGTGCCAGCAGCTTAGGGCTGACAGGAGATCAGCCCCAGCATTTT,CASSLGLTGDQPQHF
.,TRBV6-6,TRBJ1-2,.,TGTGCCAGCAGAGATTCCGGGGTGCGAATTTATGGCTACACCTTC,CASRDSGVRIYGYTF
few,TRBV4-1,TRBJ2-3,.,TGCGCCAGCAGCCAAGACGATTCTCCATCGGATACGCAGTATTTT,CASSQDDSPSDTQYF